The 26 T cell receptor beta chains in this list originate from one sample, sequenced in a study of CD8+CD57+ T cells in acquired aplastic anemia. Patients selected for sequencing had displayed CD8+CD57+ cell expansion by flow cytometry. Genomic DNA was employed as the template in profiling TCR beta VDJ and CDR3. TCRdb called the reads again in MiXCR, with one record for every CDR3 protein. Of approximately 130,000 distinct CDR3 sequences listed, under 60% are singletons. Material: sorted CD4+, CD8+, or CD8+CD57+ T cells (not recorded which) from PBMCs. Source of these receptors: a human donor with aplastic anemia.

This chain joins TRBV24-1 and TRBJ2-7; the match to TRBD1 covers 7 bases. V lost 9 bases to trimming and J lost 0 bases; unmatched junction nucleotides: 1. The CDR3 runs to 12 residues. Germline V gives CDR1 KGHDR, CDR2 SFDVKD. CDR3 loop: CATQGDSYEQYF. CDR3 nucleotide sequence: TGTGCCACCCAGGGGGACTCCTACGAGCAGTACTTC.

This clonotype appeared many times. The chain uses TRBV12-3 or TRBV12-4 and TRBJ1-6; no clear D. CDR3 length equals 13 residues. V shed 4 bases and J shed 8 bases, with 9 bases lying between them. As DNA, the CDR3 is TGTGCCAGCAGTTCCGGGCGGGATTCACCCCTCCACTTT. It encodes CASSSGRDSPLHF.

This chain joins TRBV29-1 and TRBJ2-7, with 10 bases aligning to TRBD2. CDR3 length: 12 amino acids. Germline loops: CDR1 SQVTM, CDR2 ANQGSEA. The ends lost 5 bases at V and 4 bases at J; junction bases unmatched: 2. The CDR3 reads CSVRTSGYEQYF. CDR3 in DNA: TGCAGCGTTCGGACTAGCGGTTACGAGCAGTACTTC.

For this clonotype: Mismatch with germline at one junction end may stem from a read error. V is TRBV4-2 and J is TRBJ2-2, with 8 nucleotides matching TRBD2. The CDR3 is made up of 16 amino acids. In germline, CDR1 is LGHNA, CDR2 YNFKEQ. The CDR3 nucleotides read TGTGCCAGTAGCCAAGGCCAGCGGGGGCCAACCGGGGAGCTGTTTTTT. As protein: CASSQGQRGPTGELFF.

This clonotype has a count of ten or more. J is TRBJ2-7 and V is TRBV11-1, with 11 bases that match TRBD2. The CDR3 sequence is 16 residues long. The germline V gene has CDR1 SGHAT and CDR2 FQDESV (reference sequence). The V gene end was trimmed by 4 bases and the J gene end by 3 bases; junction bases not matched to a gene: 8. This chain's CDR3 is CASSSAGLAGLYEQYF. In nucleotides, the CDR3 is TGTGCCAGCAGCTCGGCCGGACTAGCGGGCCTCTACGAGCAGTACTTC. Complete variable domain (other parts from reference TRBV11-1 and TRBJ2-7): EAEVAQSPRYKITEKSQAVAFWCDPISGHATLYWYRQILGQGPELLVQFQDESVVDDSQLPKDRFSAERLKGVDSTLKIQPAELGDSAMYLCASSSAGLAGLYEQYFGPGTRLTVT.

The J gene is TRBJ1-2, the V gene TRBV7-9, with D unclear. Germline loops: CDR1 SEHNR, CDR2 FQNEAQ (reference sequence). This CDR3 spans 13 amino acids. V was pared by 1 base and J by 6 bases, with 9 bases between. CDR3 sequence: CASSLVYVDGYTF. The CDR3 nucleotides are TGTGCCAGCAGCTTAGTGTACGTGGATGGCTACACCTTC.

The CDR3 sequence is CASSPQGINEKLFF. In nucleotides, the CDR3 is TGTGCCAGCAGCCCACAGGGGATTAATGAAAAACTGTTTTTT. The chain employs TRBV5-6 and TRBJ1-4; 7 nucleotides match TRBD1. The CDR3 is 14 amino acids. Germline V gene sequence: CDR1 SGHDT, CDR2 YYEEEE. J was trimmed by 4 bases and V by 4 bases; bases with no gene match: 4.

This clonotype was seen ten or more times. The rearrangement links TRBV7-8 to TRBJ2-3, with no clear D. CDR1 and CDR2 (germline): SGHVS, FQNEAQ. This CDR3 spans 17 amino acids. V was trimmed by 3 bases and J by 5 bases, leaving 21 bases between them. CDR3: CASSFPLSAYAEDTQYF. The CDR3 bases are TGTGCCAGCAGCTTCCCCCTCTCCGCGTACGCTGAAGATACGCAGTATTTT. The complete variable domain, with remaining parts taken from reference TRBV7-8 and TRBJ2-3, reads GAGVSQSPRYKVAKRGQDVALRCDPISGHVSLFWYQQALGQGPEFLTYFQNEAQLDKSGLPSDRFFAERPEGSVSTLKIQRTQQEDSAVYLCASSFPLSAYAEDTQYFGPGTRLTVL.

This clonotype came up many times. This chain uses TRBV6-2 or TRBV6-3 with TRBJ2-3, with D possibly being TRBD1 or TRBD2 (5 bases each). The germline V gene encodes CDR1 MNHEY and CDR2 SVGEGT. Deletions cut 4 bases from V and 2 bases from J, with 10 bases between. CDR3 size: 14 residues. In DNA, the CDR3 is TGTGCCAGCAGTTGGGTGGGGACCACAGATACGCAGTATTTT. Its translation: CASSWVGTTDTQYF.

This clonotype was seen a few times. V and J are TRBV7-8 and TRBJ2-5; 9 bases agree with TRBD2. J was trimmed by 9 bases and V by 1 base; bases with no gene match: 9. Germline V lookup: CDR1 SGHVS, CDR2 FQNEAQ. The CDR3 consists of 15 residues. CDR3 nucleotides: TGTGCCAGCAGCTTAGGCCCTAGCGGGGCGCAACCCCAGTACTTC. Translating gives CASSLGPSGAQPQYF.

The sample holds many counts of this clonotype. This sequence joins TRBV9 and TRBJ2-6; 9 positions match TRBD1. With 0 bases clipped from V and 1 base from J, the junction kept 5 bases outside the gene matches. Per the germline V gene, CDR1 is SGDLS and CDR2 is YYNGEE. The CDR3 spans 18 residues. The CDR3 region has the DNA TGTGCCAGCAGCGTAGATGGGACAGGGACGTCTGGGGCCAACGTCCTGACTTTC. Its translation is CASSVDGTGTSGANVLTF.

This chain's CDR3 is CASSLEAREKLFF. The CDR3 coding sequence is TGTGCCAGCAGCTTGGAGGCTAGAGAAAAACTGTTTTTT. V is TRBV7-9 and J is TRBJ1-4; D not certain. The CDR3 is made up of 13 amino acids. V shed 3 bases and J shed 8 bases, with 10 bases lying between them. From germline, CDR1 is SEHNR and CDR2 FQNEAQ (reference sequence).

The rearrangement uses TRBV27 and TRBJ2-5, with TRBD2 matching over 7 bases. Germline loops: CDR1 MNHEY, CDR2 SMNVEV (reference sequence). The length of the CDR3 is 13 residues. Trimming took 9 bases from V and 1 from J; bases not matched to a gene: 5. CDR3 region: CASKSGGQETQYF. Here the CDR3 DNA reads TGTGCCAGTAAATCGGGGGGCCAAGAGACCCAGTACTTC.

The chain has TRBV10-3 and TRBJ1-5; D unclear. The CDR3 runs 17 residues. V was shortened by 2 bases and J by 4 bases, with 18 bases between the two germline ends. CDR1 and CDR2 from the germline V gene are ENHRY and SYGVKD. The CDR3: CAISEAPGKGLNQPQHF. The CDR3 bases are TGTGCCATCAGTGAGGCCCCGGGAAAAGGGCTAAATCAGCCCCAGCATTTT.

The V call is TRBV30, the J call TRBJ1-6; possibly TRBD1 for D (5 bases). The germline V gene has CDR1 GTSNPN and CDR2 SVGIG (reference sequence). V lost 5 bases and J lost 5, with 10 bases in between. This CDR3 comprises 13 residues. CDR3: CAWAWGDNSPLHF. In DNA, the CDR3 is TGTGCCTGGGCGTGGGGGGATAATTCACCCCTCCACTTT. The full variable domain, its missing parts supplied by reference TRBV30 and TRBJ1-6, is SQTIHQWPATLVQPVGSPLSLECTVEGTSNPNLYWYRQAAGRGLQLLFYSVGIGQISSEVPQNLSASRPQDRQFILSSKKLLLSDSGFYLCAWAWGDNSPLHFGNGTRLTVT.

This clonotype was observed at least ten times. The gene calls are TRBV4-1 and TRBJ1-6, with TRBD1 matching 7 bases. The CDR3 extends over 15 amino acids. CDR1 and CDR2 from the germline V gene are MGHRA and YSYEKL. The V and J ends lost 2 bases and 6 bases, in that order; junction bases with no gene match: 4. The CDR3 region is CASSQQQGTNSPLHF. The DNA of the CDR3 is TGCGCCAGCAGCCAACAACAGGGGACTAATTCACCCCTCCACTTT.

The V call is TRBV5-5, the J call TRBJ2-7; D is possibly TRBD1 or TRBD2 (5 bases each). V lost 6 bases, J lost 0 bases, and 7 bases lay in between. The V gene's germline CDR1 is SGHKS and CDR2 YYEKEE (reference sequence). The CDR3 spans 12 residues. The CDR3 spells CASMGDSYEQYF. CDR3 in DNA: TGTGCCAGCATGGGGGACTCCTACGAGCAGTACTTC.

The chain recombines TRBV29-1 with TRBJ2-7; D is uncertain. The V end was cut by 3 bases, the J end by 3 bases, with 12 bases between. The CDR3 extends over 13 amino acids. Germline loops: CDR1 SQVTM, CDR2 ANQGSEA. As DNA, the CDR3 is TGCAGCGTTGATGATGATATTAGCTACGAGCAGTACTTC. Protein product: CSVDDDISYEQYF.

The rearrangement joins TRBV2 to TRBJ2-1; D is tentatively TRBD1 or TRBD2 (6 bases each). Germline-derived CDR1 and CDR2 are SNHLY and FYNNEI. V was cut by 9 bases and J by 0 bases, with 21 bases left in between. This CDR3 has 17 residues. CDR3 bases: TGTGCCAGAAGTCCCGGGGGTGGGGGCAGCTCCTACAATGAGCAGTTCTTC. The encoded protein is CARSPGGGGSSYNEQFF.

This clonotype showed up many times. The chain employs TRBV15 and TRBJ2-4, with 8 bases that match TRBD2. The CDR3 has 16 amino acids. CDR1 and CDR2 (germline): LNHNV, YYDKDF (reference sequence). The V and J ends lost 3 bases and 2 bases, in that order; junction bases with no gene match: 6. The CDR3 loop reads CATSSARGGPKNIQYF. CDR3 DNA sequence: TGTGCCACCAGCAGTGCCCGGGGGGGCCCCAAAAACATTCAGTACTTC. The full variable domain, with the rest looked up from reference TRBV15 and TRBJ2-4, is DAMVIQNPRYQVTQFGKPVTLSCSQTLNHNVMYWYQQKSSQAPKLLFHYYDKDFNNEADTPDNFQSRRPNTSFCFLDIRSPGLGDTAMYLCATSSARGGPKNIQYFGAGTRLSVL.

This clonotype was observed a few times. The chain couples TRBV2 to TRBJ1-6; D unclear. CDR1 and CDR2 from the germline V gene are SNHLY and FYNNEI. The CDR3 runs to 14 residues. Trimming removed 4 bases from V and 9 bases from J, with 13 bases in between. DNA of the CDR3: TGTGCCAGCAGTGTGGCCGGGGTAGGTTCACCCCTCCACTTT. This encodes CASSVAGVGSPLHF.

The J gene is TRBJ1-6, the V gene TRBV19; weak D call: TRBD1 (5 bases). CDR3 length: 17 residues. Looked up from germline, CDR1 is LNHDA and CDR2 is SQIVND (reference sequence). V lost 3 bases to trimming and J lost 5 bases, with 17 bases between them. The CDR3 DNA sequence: TGTGCCAGTAGTATTGGACATCTTTCGACTAATAATTCACCCCTCCACTTT. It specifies CASSIGHLSTNNSPLHF.

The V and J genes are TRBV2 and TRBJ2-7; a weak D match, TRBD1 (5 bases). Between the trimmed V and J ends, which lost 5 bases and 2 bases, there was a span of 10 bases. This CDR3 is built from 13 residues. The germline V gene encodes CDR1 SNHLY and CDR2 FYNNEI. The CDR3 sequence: CASSWGFTYEQYF. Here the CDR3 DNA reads TGTGCCAGCAGTTGGGGCTTCACCTACGAGCAGTACTTC. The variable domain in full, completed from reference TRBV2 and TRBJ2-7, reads EPEVTQTPSHQVTQMGQEVILRCVPISNHLYFYWYRQILGQKVEFLVSFYNNEISEKSEIFDDQFSVERPDGSNFTLKIRSTKLEDSAMYFCASSWGFTYEQYFGPGTRLTVT.

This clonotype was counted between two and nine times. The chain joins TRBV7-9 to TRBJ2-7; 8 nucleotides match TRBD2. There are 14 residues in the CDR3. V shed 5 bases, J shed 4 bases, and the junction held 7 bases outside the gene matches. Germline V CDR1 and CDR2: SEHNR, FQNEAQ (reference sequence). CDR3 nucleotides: TGTGCCAGCAGCCAAGGACGGGAGGGTTACGAGCAGTACTTC. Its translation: CASSQGREGYEQYF.

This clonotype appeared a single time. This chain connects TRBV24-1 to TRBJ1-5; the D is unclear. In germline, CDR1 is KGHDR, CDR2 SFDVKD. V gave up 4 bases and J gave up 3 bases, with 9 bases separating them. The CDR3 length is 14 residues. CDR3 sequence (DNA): TGTGCCACCAGTGAATATGACACCAATCAGCCCCAGCATTTT. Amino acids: CATSEYDTNQPQHF.

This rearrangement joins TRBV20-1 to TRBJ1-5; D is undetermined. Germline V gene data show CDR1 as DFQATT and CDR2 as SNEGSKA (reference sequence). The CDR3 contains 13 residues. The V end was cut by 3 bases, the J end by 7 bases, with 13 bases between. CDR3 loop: CSASREGGQPQHF. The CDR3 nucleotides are TGCAGTGCTAGTAGAGAAGGCGGGCAGCCCCAGCATTTT.